This is a list of T cell receptor beta chains from one sample in a study of blood T cell repertoires in COVID-19. Sequencing was performed with immunoSEQ multiplex PCR; in TCRdb, only in-frame clones are kept and a portion is missing. Of fewer than 250,000 clones listed, nearly 85% were seen once; the top ten hold roughly 5.5%. Material for sequencing was peripheral blood. Receptor source: a human donor in a cohort sampled during active COVID-19. The CDR3 runs from the conserved cysteine through the conserved F or W. D genes are given only for firm matches. A row's size may be missing; if present it is once, few, many or a size class.

CDR3: CASSLRGPGGYGYTF
DNA: TGTGCCAGCAGCTTAAGGGGGCCCGGAGGATATGGCTACACCTTC
size: once
D: TRBD1
J: TRBJ1-2
V: TRBV5-4

CDR3: CASGNREYYGYTF
DNA: TGTGCCAGCGGCAACAGGGAGTACTATGGCTACACCTTC
size: NA
D: NA
J: TRBJ1-2
V: TRBV27

CDR3: CASSALGANYGYTF
DNA: TGTGCCAGCAGTGCGCTAGGCGCTAACTATGGCTACACCTTC
size: once
D: NA
J: TRBJ1-2
V: TRBV28

CDR3: CASTRAGSTSYEQYF
DNA: TGTGCCAGCACCCGGGCGGGGTCGACTTCCTACGAGCAGTACTTC
size: few
D: NA
J: TRBJ2-7
V: TRBV28

CDR3: CASADYGYTF
DNA: TGTGCCAGCGCGGATTATGGCTACACCTTC
size: NA
D: NA
J: TRBJ1-2
V: TRBV6-6

CDR3: CASSERFRTETQYF
DNA: TGTGCCAGCAGCGAGCGATTTCGTACAGAGACCCAGTACTTC
size: NA
D: NA
J: TRBJ2-5
V: TRBV5-6

CDR3: CAISQGNTGELFF
DNA: TGTGCCATCAGCCAGGGAAACACCGGGGAGCTGTTTTTT
size: NA
D: NA
J: TRBJ2-2
V: TRBV10-3

CDR3: CASSLAWVGRYNNEQFF
DNA: TGTGCCAGCAGCTTAGCGTGGGTCGGGAGGTATAATAATGAGCAGTTCTTC
size: NA
D: TRBD2
J: TRBJ2-1
V: TRBV7-9

CDR3: CASSDLDRATLAKNIQYF
DNA: TGTGCCAGTAGCGATTTGGACAGGGCTACATTAGCCAAAAACATTCAGTACTTC
size: NA
D: TRBD1
J: TRBJ2-4
V: TRBV19

CDR3: CASRPSGRSYEQYF
DNA: TGTGCCAGCCGGCCAAGCGGGAGGTCCTACGAGCAGTACTTC
size: NA
D: TRBD2
J: TRBJ2-7
V: TRBV5-4

CDR3: CAWTLQKGTGSVYF
DNA: TGTGCCTGGACTCTACAAAAGGGGACAGGGAGCGTGTATTTT
size: NA
D: TRBD1
J: TRBJ2-3
V: TRBV30

CDR3: CASSAQVAGANVLTF
DNA: TGTGCCAGCAGCGCGCAGGTAGCTGGGGCCAACGTCCTGACTTTC
size: NA
D: NA
J: TRBJ2-6
V: TRBV7-2

CDR3: CASSKGRGHKVTGELFF
DNA: TGTGCCAGCAGTAAGGGCAGGGGGCATAAGGTGACCGGGGAGCTGTTTTTT
size: NA
D: TRBD1
J: TRBJ2-2
V: TRBV7-9

CDR3: CASSLTTSPGADTQYF
DNA: TGTGCCAGCAGCTTAACGACTAGCCCTGGGGCAGATACGCAGTATTTT
size: NA
D: TRBD2
J: TRBJ2-3
V: TRBV7-2

CDR3: CAIRASGGTDTQYF
DNA: TGTGCCATCAGGGCTAGCGGTGGCACAGATACGCAGTATTTT
size: NA
D: TRBD2
J: TRBJ2-3
V: TRBV10-3

CDR3: CASSLLRQNFYGYTF
DNA: TGTGCCAGCAGTTTATTGAGACAGAACTTTTATGGCTACACCTTC
size: NA
D: NA
J: TRBJ1-2
V: TRBV28

CDR3: CASSLGRGSYEQYF
DNA: TGTGCCAGCAGTTTGGGAAGGGGCTCGTACGAGCAGTACTTC
size: NA
D: NA
J: TRBJ2-7
V: TRBV28

CDR3: CASSPVAGVRTDTQYF
DNA: TGTGCCAGCAGCCCTGTAGCGGGAGTACGCACAGATACGCAGTATTTT
size: NA
D: TRBD2
J: TRBJ2-3
V: TRBV6-2/TRBV6-3

CDR3: CASSSTGGPTYEQYF
DNA: TGTGCCAGCAGCTCCACCGGCGGGCCGACCTACGAGCAGTACTTC
size: NA
D: NA
J: TRBJ2-7
V: TRBV28

CDR3: CASSQEAAKVETQYF
DNA: TGTGCCAGCAGCCAAGAAGCGGCTAAGGTAGAGACCCAGTACTTC
size: few
D: NA
J: TRBJ2-5
V: TRBV4-2

CDR3: CASSLGKGWGETQYF
DNA: TGCGCCAGCAGCTTGGGAAAGGGTTGGGGCGAGACCCAGTACTTC
size: few
D: NA
J: TRBJ2-5
V: TRBV5-1

CDR3: CASSFVPGEQYF
DNA: TGTGCCAGCAGTTTCGTCCCAGGCGAGCAGTACTTC
size: NA
D: NA
J: TRBJ2-7
V: TRBV12-3/TRBV12-4

CDR3: CASSPEDTQQPQHF
DNA: TGTGCCAGCTCACCTGAGGACACGCAACAGCCCCAGCATTTT
size: NA
D: NA
J: TRBJ1-5
V: TRBV18

CDR3: CASSEGQQYTDTQYF
DNA: TGTGCCAGCAGTGAGGGACAGCAATACACAGATACGCAGTATTTT
size: NA
D: TRBD1
J: TRBJ2-3
V: TRBV2

CDR3: CASSLSSDREQETQYF
DNA: TGTGCCAGCAGCTTATCCTCCGACAGGGAACAAGAGACCCAGTACTTC
size: NA
D: TRBD1
J: TRBJ2-5
V: TRBV7-3

CDR3: CASSPGVGSNYGYTF
DNA: TGTGCCAGCAGCCCAGGGGTCGGGTCGAACTATGGCTACACCTTC
size: NA
D: NA
J: TRBJ1-2
V: TRBV11-2

CDR3: CASSLTGVSEQFF
DNA: TGTGCCAGTAGTCTGACAGGGGTAAGTGAGCAGTTCTTC
size: NA
D: TRBD1
J: TRBJ2-1
V: TRBV19

CDR3: CASSFYSGKRYEQYF
DNA: TGTGCCAGCAGTTTTTACTCAGGGAAAAGGTACGAGCAGTACTTC
size: few
D: NA
J: TRBJ2-7
V: TRBV28

CDR3: CASSQGSGEGNQPQHF
DNA: TGTGCCAGCAGCCAAGGTTCTGGGGAGGGCAATCAGCCCCAGCATTTT
size: NA
D: NA
J: TRBJ1-5
V: TRBV4-2

CDR3: CASSPQGGRGTDTQYF
DNA: TGTGCCAGCAGCCCTCAGGGGGGAAGGGGCACAGATACGCAGTATTTT
size: few
D: NA
J: TRBJ2-3
V: TRBV11-2

CDR3: CASSVGGGAYEQYF
DNA: TGTGCCAGCAGCGTCGGCGGGGGGGCATACGAGCAGTACTTC
size: NA
D: TRBD2
J: TRBJ2-7
V: TRBV9

CDR3: CAIQGSETGELFF
DNA: TGTGCCATACAGGGGTCGGAAACCGGGGAGCTGTTTTTT
size: NA
D: TRBD1
J: TRBJ2-2
V: TRBV3-1/TRBV3-2

CDR3: CASSEMTLNTEAFF
DNA: TGTGCCAGCAGTGAAATGACATTGAACACTGAAGCTTTCTTT
size: many
D: NA
J: TRBJ1-1
V: TRBV6-1

CDR3: CASSEALRETQYF
DNA: TGTGCCAGCAGTGAAGCGCTGAGAGAGACCCAGTACTTC
size: NA
D: NA
J: TRBJ2-5
V: TRBV2

CDR3: CATSDRGGQYF
DNA: TGTGCCACCAGTGATAGGGGAGGGCAGTATTTT
size: NA
D: NA
J: TRBJ2-3
V: TRBV24-1

CDR3: CASSLARGGGDTQYF
DNA: TGCGCCAGCAGCTTGGCACGGGGAGGCGGGGATACGCAGTATTTT
size: NA
D: NA
J: TRBJ2-3
V: TRBV5-1

CDR3: CSASLLAEDTQYF
DNA: TGCAGTGCTAGTTTACTAGCGGAGGATACGCAGTATTTT
size: NA
D: TRBD2
J: TRBJ2-3
V: TRBV20-1

CDR3: CASSSVGTGGYEQYF
DNA: TGTGCCAGCAGCAGCGTTGGTACAGGGGGATACGAGCAGTACTTC
size: NA
D: TRBD1
J: TRBJ2-7
V: TRBV11-2

CDR3: CASSKEGDKWSQNCDEQYF
DNA: TGTGCCAGCAGCAAAGAAGGGGACAAGTGGAGCCAGAATTGCGACGAGCAGTACTTC
size: once
D: NA
J: TRBJ2-7
V: TRBV21-1

CDR3: CASSPGQKVYNEQFF
DNA: TGTGCCAGCTCACCAGGGCAGAAGGTTTACAATGAGCAGTTCTTC
size: NA
D: NA
J: TRBJ2-1
V: TRBV18

CDR3: CASSLSRPSGSSNEQFF
DNA: TGCGCCAGCAGCCTAAGTAGGCCTAGCGGGAGTTCTAATGAGCAGTTCTTC
size: NA
D: TRBD2
J: TRBJ2-1
V: TRBV4-1

CDR3: CASSIEGPASGSPNEQFF
DNA: TGTGCCAGTAGTATAGAGGGTCCGGCTAGCGGGTCTCCCAATGAGCAGTTCTTC
size: NA
D: TRBD2
J: TRBJ2-1
V: TRBV19

CDR3: CASSLSQRGRTDTQYF
DNA: TGTGCCAGCAGTTTATCTCAGCGGGGGCGCACAGATACGCAGTATTTT
size: NA
D: TRBD2
J: TRBJ2-3
V: TRBV28

CDR3: CASSPLGLSLTDTQYF
DNA: TGTGCCAGCAGTCCTCTGGGGCTGAGCCTTACAGATACGCAGTATTTT
size: NA
D: NA
J: TRBJ2-3
V: TRBV27

CDR3: CASSVLGNEQFF
DNA: TGTGCCAGCAGCGTACTTGGCAATGAGCAGTTCTTC
size: NA
D: NA
J: TRBJ2-1
V: TRBV11-2

CDR3: CATSDSRDHNEQFF
DNA: TGTGCCACCAGTGATAGCCGGGATCACAATGAGCAGTTCTTC
size: NA
D: NA
J: TRBJ2-1
V: TRBV24-1